The 9 T cell receptor beta chains reported below all come from one sample, sequenced in a study of blood T cell repertoires in COVID-19. Only in-frame clones appear in the TCRdb table, and some are missing; sequencing was by immunoSEQ multiplex PCR. The table includes roughly 68,000 clones, more than 60% detected once. Sequenced material: peripheral blood. These receptors were taken from a woman aged 50 to 60 with acute or convalescent COVID-19.

The chain employs TRBV10-1 and TRBJ2-7; TRBD1 might be the D (5 bases). The V end was cut by 2 bases, the J end by 4 bases, with 6 bases between. Germline CDR1 is WNHNN and CDR2 is SYGVQD (reference sequence). This CDR3 is 12 amino acids long. The CDR3 bases are TGCGCCAGCAGTGAGCCAGGGTACGAGCAGTACTTC. It yields the protein CASSEPGYEQYF.

This chain links TRBV18 with TRBJ2-7; TRBD1 agrees at 7 bases. The V and J ends lost 5 bases and 2 bases, in that order; junction bases with no gene match: 6. This CDR3 contains 14 residues. Germline-derived CDR1 and CDR2 are KGHSH and LQKENI. For the CDR3, the DNA is TGTGCCAGCTCAAGGACGACAGGGACCTACGAGCAGTACTTC. Residues: CASSRTTGTYEQYF.

The genes are TRBV3-1 (or the pseudogene TRBV3-2) and TRBJ1-1; 9 bases align to TRBD1. Trimming at V came to 5 bases and at J to 6 bases, leaving 7 bases not matched to a gene. In germline, CDR1 is LGHDT, CDR2 YNNKEL (reference sequence). This CDR3 contains 14 residues. CDR3 in DNA: TGTGCCAGCAGCTACCGGGACAGGGACGCTGAAGCTTTCTTT. This encodes CASSYRDRDAEAFF.

With regard to this clone: A much larger clone is a single base away; this may be a read error. The rearrangement joins TRBV27 to TRBJ1-1; 7 bases line up with TRBD1. V trimming: 6 bases; J trimming: 3 bases; junction bases outside the gene matches: 1. The germline gives CDR1 MNHEY, CDR2 SMNVEV (reference sequence). CDR3 length: 12 residues. The DNA of the CDR3 is TGTGCCAGCAGGACAGGGCACACTGAAGCTTTCTTT. It specifies CASRTGHTEAFF.

This chain joins TRBV19 and TRBJ1-5; TRBD1 aligns across 7 bases. Trimming removed 4 bases from V and 7 bases from J; junction bases left unmatched: 13. The CDR3 extends over 16 amino acids. Germline CDR1 reads LNHDA; CDR2 reads SQIVND (reference sequence). The CDR3 sequence is CASSTTTGQVGQPQHF. CDR3 sequence (DNA): TGTGCCAGTAGTACCACTACCGGACAGGTCGGCCAGCCCCAGCATTTT.

The J gene is TRBJ2-5, the V gene TRBV5-4, with 14 bases lining up with TRBD2. J lost 2 bases, V lost 4 bases, and 7 bases had no gene match. Germline CDR1 and CDR2: SGHNT and YYREEE (reference sequence). This CDR3 has 17 residues. The CDR3: CASSPGTSGGTQETQYF. The CDR3 DNA follows: TGTGCCAGCAGCCCCGGGACTAGCGGGGGCACGCAAGAGACCCAGTACTTC.

J is TRBJ2-5 and V is TRBV19; 7 bases line up with TRBD1. CDR3 length equals 14 residues. Germline CDR1 and CDR2: LNHDA and SQIVND (reference sequence). Trimming took 10 bases from V and 2 from J; bases not matched to a gene: 10. CDR3 loop: CATGTASFQETQYF. The CDR3 bases are TGTGCCACTGGGACAGCAAGTTTTCAAGAGACCCAGTACTTC. Looking up the rest from reference TRBV19 and TRBJ2-5 gives the full variable domain: DGGITQSPKYLFRKEGQNVTLSCEQNLNHDAMYWYRQDPGQGLRLIYYSQIVNDFQKGDIAEGYSVSREKKESFPLTVTSAQKNPTAFYLCATGTASFQETQYFGPGTRLLVL.

V is TRBV15 and J is TRBJ2-7, with TRBD2 as a possible D gene (6 bases). There are 13 residues in the CDR3. V shed 6 bases and J shed 0 bases, with 9 bases lying between them. Germline-derived CDR1 and CDR2 are LNHNV and YYDKDF (reference sequence). CDR3 in amino acids: CATSTGDSYEQYF. Here the CDR3 DNA reads TGTGCCACCAGTACGGGGGACTCCTACGAGCAGTACTTC.

The V gene is TRBV15, the J gene TRBJ2-3; 10 nucleotides match TRBD2. This CDR3 contains 15 residues. Germline V gene data show CDR1 as LNHNV and CDR2 as YYDKDF (reference sequence). V shed 1 base, J shed 6 bases, and the junction held 4 bases outside the gene matches. CDR3 sequence reads: CATSRASGGWDTQYF. The CDR3 DNA sequence: TGTGCCACCAGCAGAGCTAGCGGGGGTTGGGATACGCAGTATTTT.